One T cell receptor (beta chain) is described in this entry. Its antigen is unknown. TCRdb keeps only in-frame clones here, not all; method: immunoSEQ multiplex PCR. The table shows some 83,000 clones, with 91% occurring only once. Trimming removed 5 bases from V and 6 bases from J; junction bases left unmatched: 18. Per the germline V gene, CDR1 is LNHDA and CDR2 is SQIVND (reference sequence). This CDR3 spans 18 amino acids. These data belong to a study of graft-versus-host responses after intestinal transplantation. On the study more broadly: Anti-thymocyte globulin served as induction for all recipients, who then took tacrolimus and steroids for three to four years. Study findings and constraints: Some GvH clones were seen earlier in gut or blood, suggesting intestinal origin. Allografts from individuals with graft-donor T cell macrochimerism displayed high graft-versus-host to host-versus-graft clonal ratios.

The chain employs TRBV19 and TRBJ2-1, with 8 nucleotides matching TRBD2. The source material was unstimulated CD4+ T cells sorted from spleen or lymph node cells, sampled before intestinal transplant. The source is a human donor who received an intestinal transplant. The CDR3 loop is CASSLFHSGARASNEQFF. In DNA, the CDR3 is TGTGCCAGTAGTTTGTTCCATAGCGGGGCCAGGGCGAGCAATGAGCAGTTCTTC.